These 16 T cell receptor beta chains share one sample of origin, sequenced in a study of metastatic and nonmetastatic thyroid tumors. TCRdb re-called the PCR reads with MiXCR. The sample holds about 33,000 clones; roughly a sixth are singletons and the top ten take approximately 13%. Prior to thyroid surgery, none of the patients had received any treatment. The specimen sequenced was blood. The receptors were sampled from a male donor with papillary thyroid cancer or a benign thyroid nodule (not recorded which). Some clones in this sample may be carry-over from other donors' samples.

This clone was seen a handful of times. The V gene is TRBV12-3 or TRBV12-4, the J gene TRBJ2-7; 9 bases are a match to TRBD1. This CDR3 is 14 amino acids long. V was clipped by 3 bases and J by 6 bases; unmatched bases: 6. The CDR3 nucleotides read TGTGCCAGCAGTTTCGGGACAGGGAAGGGCGAGCAGTACTTC. Translation: CASSFGTGKGEQYF.

The gene calls are TRBV7-2 and TRBJ2-7; D might be TRBD2 (6 bases). V was cut by 4 bases and J by 5 bases, with 18 bases left in between. This CDR3 region has 15 residues. CDR1 and CDR2 (germline): SGHTA, FQGNSA. The CDR3 coding sequence is TGTGCCAGCAGCTCCGGGACTCCCCGGAGTAACGAGCAGTACTTC. Translation: CASSSGTPRSNEQYF.

In its sample, this clone was seen many times. This chain uses TRBV30 with TRBJ1-4; weak D call: TRBD1 (5 bases). In germline, CDR1 is GTSNPN, CDR2 SVGIG (reference sequence). Trimming removed 2 bases from V and 8 bases from J, with 18 bases in between. This CDR3 is 15 amino acids long. CDR3 sequence: CAWSHYGGVREKLFF. Here the CDR3 DNA reads TGTGCCTGGAGTCACTACGGAGGGGTGAGGGAAAAACTGTTTTTT.

Ten or more counts support this clone. This rearrangement joins TRBV2 to TRBJ1-4, with unresolved D. Germline V gene sequence: CDR1 SNHLY, CDR2 FYNNEI. This CDR3 is built from 14 residues. V gave up 5 bases and J gave up 3 bases, with 10 bases separating them. The CDR3 loop is CASSRRAANEKLFF. CDR3 in DNA: TGTGCCAGCAGTAGGAGGGCCGCTAATGAAAAACTGTTTTTT.

The chain couples TRBV20-1 to TRBJ2-7; D might be TRBD1 (6 bases). Per germline, CDR1 DFQATT and CDR2 SNEGSKA (reference sequence). V dropped 5 bases and J dropped 6 bases, with 11 bases sitting between them. The length of the CDR3 is 11 residues. CDR3 sequence (DNA): TGCAGTGCTGGCGACAGGTTCGAGCAGTACTTC. It translates to CSAGDRFEQYF.

The chain combines TRBV11-1 with TRBJ2-3; D remains unclear. Germline CDR1 is SGHAT and CDR2 is FQDESV (reference sequence). Between the trimmed V and J ends, which lost 5 bases and 2 bases, there was a span of 14 bases. This CDR3 is built from 15 residues. The CDR3 DNA follows: TGTGCCAGCAGCACGGCGACGGCCCTCACAGATACGCAGTATTTT. Translated: CASSTATALTDTQYF.

The sample holds many counts of this clone. This sequence joins TRBV20-1 and TRBJ2-1; D remains unclear. V was shortened by 0 bases and J by 4 bases, with 10 bases between the two germline ends. This CDR3 comprises 14 residues. Per the germline V gene, CDR1 is DFQATT and CDR2 is SNEGSKA (reference sequence). The CDR3 loop is CSARDRARYNEQFF. For the CDR3, the DNA is TGCAGTGCTAGAGATCGGGCCCGGTACAATGAGCAGTTCTTC.

In its sample, this clone was seen many times. The chain is built from TRBV20-1 and TRBJ1-1; D is possibly TRBD1 (5 bases). Germline values: CDR1 DFQATT, CDR2 SNEGSKA (reference sequence). The length of the CDR3 is 19 residues. Trimming took off 0 bases at V and 4 bases at J, with 27 bases between the two ends. The CDR3 DNA reads TGCAGTGCTAGAGATCTCACCAGCCACGCCAGGGCTGATAGCACTGAAGCTTTCTTT. The encoded protein is CSARDLTSHARADSTEAFF.

To note about this clone: A much larger clonotype is one base distant, so this may be a read error. V and J are TRBV7-3 and TRBJ2-3; possibly TRBD1 or TRBD2 for D (5 bases each). The CDR3 extends over 13 amino acids. The germline V gene has CDR1 SGHTA and CDR2 FQGTGA. Between the trimmed V and J ends, which lost 5 bases and 7 bases, there was a span of 13 bases. The CDR3, as DNA: TGTGCCAGCAGCCGAAACGAGGGGTATACGCAGTATTTT. Its translation is CASSRNEGYTQYF.

In the case of this clone: A much larger clone lies one base from this, so it may be a read error. In nucleotides, the CDR3 is TGTGCCGGTACTAACAGGGATCCTAGCACAGATACGCAGTATTTT. Translating it yields CAGTNRDPSTDTQYF. The chain links TRBV28 to TRBJ2-3; possibly TRBD1 for D (6 bases). This CDR3 comprises 15 residues. Deletions cut 11 bases from V and 0 bases from J, with 18 bases between. In germline, CDR1 is MDHEN, CDR2 SYDVKM.

This clone has ten or more counts. V gene TRBV30 combines with J gene TRBJ2-2, with D tentatively TRBD2 (5 bases). CDR1 and CDR2 from the germline V gene are GTSNPN and SVGIG (reference sequence). V lost 5 bases and J lost 5, with 27 bases in between. This CDR3 is built from 18 residues. CDR3 nucleotide sequence: TGTGCCTGGGGAAGAACGACGTTCGGGGAAGTAAGGACCGGGGAGCTGTTTTTT. It translates to CAWGRTTFGEVRTGELFF.

This clone was recorded at least ten times. The rearrangement links TRBV24-1 to TRBJ2-5; D gene uncertain. Germline CDR1 and CDR2: KGHDR and SFDVKD. This CDR3 is built from 14 residues. Trimming stripped 3 bases from V and 5 bases from J, with 12 bases between. CDR3 residues: CATSDPGRVETQYF. The CDR3 region has the DNA TGTGCCACCAGTGATCCCGGACGAGTGGAGACCCAGTACTTC.

This clone has a count of ten or more. This rearrangement joins TRBV12-3 or TRBV12-4 to TRBJ1-2; no reliable D call. This CDR3 comprises 16 residues. Trimming stripped 3 bases from V and 0 bases from J, with 14 bases between. The CDR3 loop reads CASSFIGSYSNYGYTF. The CDR3 DNA reads as TGTGCCAGCAGTTTCATAGGTTCGTACTCTAACTATGGCTACACCTTC.

J is TRBJ2-1 and V is TRBV12-3 or TRBV12-4; TRBD1 agrees at 8 bases. Trimming at V came to 2 bases and at J to 7 bases, leaving 10 bases not matched to a gene. This CDR3 contains 16 residues. The CDR3 spells CASSLKDAGGKNEQFF. The DNA of the CDR3 is TGTGCCAGCAGTTTAAAGGATGCAGGGGGCAAAAATGAGCAGTTCTTC.

The rearrangement uses TRBV7-3 and TRBJ2-1; 8 nucleotides match TRBD2. V was clipped by 0 bases and J by 0 bases; unmatched bases: 1. The CDR3 extends over 16 amino acids. From germline, CDR1 is SGHTA and CDR2 FQGTGA. Here the CDR3 reads CASSLTGTSSYNEQFF. The CDR3 nucleotides read TGTGCCAGCAGCTTAACCGGGACTAGCTCCTACAATGAGCAGTTCTTC.

This clone was seen repeatedly, ten times or more. This chain links TRBV27 with TRBJ1-5; D is unclear. V lost 6 bases and J lost 1, with 13 bases in between. Germline values: CDR1 MNHEY, CDR2 SMNVEV (reference sequence). This CDR3 contains 15 residues. The DNA of the CDR3 is TGTGCCAGCAGACTGGTTGGGTACAGCAATCAGCCCCAGCATTTT. Protein: CASRLVGYSNQPQHF.